The clone carrying this TCR beta chain was observed a handful of times. Per the original data handling: Reference gene primer amplification yielded estimated nucleated cell counts. Sequencing used immunoSEQ multiplex PCR; TCRdb keeps in-frame clones, though not all of them. That table gives V, J and clone size, and the DNA gave D and trimming. Among about 140,000 clones listed, 79% were seen once. This sample stems from a study of blood T cell repertoires in COVID-19. Overall study: Material from acute and convalescent COVID-19 was sourced from the United States, Italy and Spain.

The specimen sequenced was peripheral blood. The source is a man aged 55 to 70 with acute or convalescent COVID-19.

CDR3 DNA: TGTGCCAGCAGCTTGGGACAGGGGTTGGTCGAGACCCAGTACTTC. Its protein is CASSLGQGLVETQYF. The chain combines TRBV5-4 with TRBJ2-5; 8 bases align to TRBD1. Trimming at V came to 0 bases and at J to 5 bases, leaving 6 bases not matched to a gene. This CDR3 has 15 amino acids. Germline CDR1 is SGHNT and CDR2 is YYREEE (reference sequence).